This entry describes one TCR beta chain. Repertoires were generated with immunoSEQ multiplex PCR, while TCRdb's copy carries only in-frame clones and drops some. The data show around 130,000 clones, around three quarters seen once. Trimming at V came to 5 bases and at J to 4 bases, leaving 6 bases not matched to a gene. Germline values: CDR1 SGHVS, CDR2 FNYEAQ. This CDR3 contains 15 residues. The source of the sample is a study of blood T cell repertoires in COVID-19. The overall study: The United States, Italy and Spain provided the acute and convalescent COVID-19 samples. T cells, B-cell-depleted T cells, or PBMCs provided the cDNA or gDNA that served as material.

The sample consisted of peripheral blood. The rearrangement uses TRBV7-6 and TRBJ1-2; 11 nucleotides agree with TRBD1. The sequence was collected from a human donor in a cohort sampled during active COVID-19. The chain's CDR3 is CASSPGTGGGYGYTF. The CDR3 DNA reads as TGTGCCAGCAGCCCTGGGACAGGGGGAGGCTATGGCTACACCTTC.